In this sample, the clone carrying this T cell receptor (beta chain) turned up a few times. J lost 5 bases, V lost 0 bases, and 12 bases had no gene match. CDR3 length: 18 amino acids. CDR1 SGHVS and CDR2 FNYEAQ come from the germline V gene. The source of the sample is a study of T-cell memory formation after mild COVID-19. TCRdb independently ran MiXCR on the 5' RACE reads; one entry per CDR3 protein. The top ten clones hold approximately 12% of a sample with a few hundred thousand distinct CDR3 sequences, under 25% of them seen once. The sequencing input was PBMCs or a T cell subset sorted from them (not recorded which). The rearrangement uses TRBV7-6 and TRBJ2-5, with 10 bases identical to TRBD2. This TCR was sampled from an adult woman who had mild COVID-19 (a few samples of this study predate the infection). Cell type and time point are not known. DNA for the CDR3: TGTGCCAGCAGCTTAGCCATCGGTAGCGGGGGGCCTGAGGAGACCCAGTACTTC. Its translation: CASSLAIGSGGPEETQYF.